One sample yielded the 10 T cell receptor beta chains listed below, sequenced in a study of blood T cell repertoires in COVID-19. The repertoire was sequenced with immunoSEQ multiplex PCR; TCRdb's copy has only in-frame clones and lacks some. Seen here are around 76,000 clones, 80% observed once, and the top ten hold roughly 12%. Specimen: peripheral blood. The receptors shown here come from a man aged 45-65 years with COVID-19, enrolled during active disease.

The chain carries TRBV28 and TRBJ1-1, with a tentative D call TRBD1 (5 bases). Germline lookup yields CDR1 MDHEN and CDR2 SYDVKM. Trimming took 11 bases from V and 5 from J, leaving 18 bases between them. The CDR3 runs to 13 residues. The CDR3 region has the DNA TGTGCCGCTTCGGGAAGGCGGGGGACTGAAGCTTTCTTT. Amino acids: CAASGRRGTEAFF.

The chain combines TRBV28 with TRBJ1-1, with D tentatively TRBD1 (5 bases). The germline CDR1 and CDR2 sequences are MDHEN and SYDVKM. V was clipped by 6 bases and J by 3 bases, with 14 bases between them. There are 14 residues in the CDR3. CDR3 bases: TGTGCCAGCAGATCCGCGGGACCACACACTGAAGCTTTCTTT. It encodes CASRSAGPHTEAFF.

This clone was seen once. The CDR3 DNA follows: TGTGCCAGCAGAGCACTCCCAAGCGGGCTCTTCAATGAGCAGTTCTTC. It specifies CASRALPSGLFNEQFF. This sequence joins TRBV27 and TRBJ2-1; a weak D match, TRBD2 (6 bases). Trimming took off 6 bases at V and 6 bases at J, with 21 bases between the two ends. The CDR3 spans 16 residues. CDR1 MNHEY and CDR2 SMNVEV come from the germline V gene (reference sequence).

This clone was found once. This CDR3 is CASSYTGTGIEKLFF. In DNA, the CDR3 is TGTGCCAGTAGTTATACCGGGACAGGAATTGAAAAACTGTTTTTT. This chain connects TRBV19 to TRBJ1-4; TRBD1 matches at 8 bases. The CDR3 extends over 15 amino acids. CDR1 is LNHDA, CDR2 SQIVND, per germline (reference sequence). The junction had 9 bases not matched to a gene; V was cut back by 5 bases and J by 7 bases.

The rearrangement uses TRBV19 and TRBJ2-3; the match to TRBD2 covers 11 bases. This CDR3 is built from 17 residues. V dropped 4 bases and J dropped 0; count of bases not matched to a gene: 6. Germline V gene data show CDR1 as LNHDA and CDR2 as SQIVND (reference sequence). The CDR3 spells CASSNVRTSGSTDTQYF. CDR3 coding DNA: TGTGCCAGTAGTAATGTGAGGACTAGCGGGAGCACAGATACGCAGTATTTT.

This clone was picked up a small number of times. The V and J genes are TRBV11-2 and TRBJ1-6, with D possibly matching TRBD1 (6 bases). CDR3 size: 15 residues. Trimming pared 5 bases from V and 9 bases from J, leaving 17 bases between. The germline CDR1 and CDR2 sequences are SGHAT and FQNNGV. As DNA, the CDR3 is TGTGCCAGCAGCATTTGGGCAGGGGAGGGTTCACCCCTCCACTTT. Protein sequence: CASSIWAGEGSPLHF. Full variable domain (remainder filled in from reference TRBV11-2 and TRBJ1-6): EAGVAQSPRYKIIEKRQSVAFWCNPISGHATLYWYQQILGQGPKLLIQFQNNGVVDDSQLPKDRFSAERLKGVDSTLKIQPAKLEDSAVYLCASSIWAGEGSPLHFGNGTRLTVT.

V and J are TRBV7-9 and TRBJ1-1; D remains unclear. The CDR3 loop spans 13 amino acids. Trimming stripped 2 bases from V and 1 base from J, with 5 bases between. Germline V gives CDR1 SEHNR, CDR2 FQNEAQ (reference sequence). Here the CDR3 DNA reads TGTGCCAGCAGCTTACGGGAGAACACTGAAGCTTTCTTT. It codes for CASSLRENTEAFF.

The chain couples TRBV6-4 to TRBJ2-1, with 8 bases aligning to TRBD1. Per germline, CDR1 MRHNA and CDR2 SNTAGT. CDR3 size: 15 residues. With 8 bases clipped from V and 14 bases from J, the junction kept 20 bases outside the gene matches. For the CDR3, the DNA is TGTGCCAGCGGACAGGACAGGGACAGGAGGTTCCCGGAGTTCTTC. Translating it yields CASGQDRDRRFPEFF.

The chain has TRBV18 and TRBJ2-2, with a tentative D call TRBD2 (6 bases). The CDR3 extends over 13 amino acids. V lost 6 bases to trimming and J lost 8 bases, with 13 bases between them. Germline-derived CDR1 and CDR2 are KGHSH and LQKENI. The CDR3 loop is CASSRDVVGELFF. The CDR3 DNA reads TGTGCCAGCTCGCGGGACGTGGTTGGGGAGCTGTTTTTT.

This clone occurred once. DNA for the CDR3: TGCGCCAGCAGCCCGGACGGAGGCTCCTACGAGCAGTACTTC. This sequence encodes CASSPDGGSYEQYF. This chain links TRBV5-1 with TRBJ2-7, with a tentative D call TRBD2 (5 bases). V lost 4 bases, J lost 0 bases, and 11 bases lay in between. Germline V lookup: CDR1 SGHRS, CDR2 YFSETQ. The CDR3 runs 14 residues.